This T cell receptor (beta chain) stems from a study of blood T cell repertoires in COVID-19 (TCRdb year 2020). Study-level background: Collaborator samples came from the United States, Italy and Spain and covered acute and convalescent phases of COVID-19. The material from the prospective study consisted of cDNA or gDNA derived from T cells, B-cell-depleted T cells, or PBMCs. The repertoires were made available in a free public database intended to serve as a resource for research on the immune response to SARS-CoV-2. HLA class I and class II types, where available, came from metadata supplied by the sample provider rather than from assay-based typing. Samples came from the ongoing ImmuneRACE study (first 160 participants) plus 1,254 subjects from 6 global collaborators. The dataset comprised deeply sampled blood TCRbeta repertoires from subjects exposed to, actively infected with, or recovered from COVID-19. Nearly every sample came with metadata listing a de-identified subject ID, COVID-19 status, age in years and sex.

On the study overall, not on this receptor specifically: The quantity of clinical and demographic metadata differed by source and by participant and was supplied without curation.

TCRbeta CDR3 regions were amplified from genomic DNA using the immunoSEQ Assay, a bias-controlled multiplex PCR. The paper's processing steps were these. The number of nucleated cells in each sample was estimated by amplification of reference gene primers within the assay. To quantify the absolute abundance of each unique TCRbeta CDR3 rearrangement, sequence reads were collapsed and filtered. For each sample, productive Simpson clonality was calculated by taking the square root of Simpson's diversity index across productive rearrangements. TCRdb's version of the immuneACCESS table is confined to in-frame rearrangements and falls short of the full clone set. An unresolved V gene accounts for under half of the shortfall where checked; the remainder is of unknown origin. The D gene and trimming were derived from the DNA, and the V and J assignments and clone size from that table. The sample table records about 290,000 clones; 75% to 90% of these occur just once. Of the sample, less than 2% is held by the ten largest clones.

V trim: 2 bases; J trim: 1 base; unmatched bases: 1. From the cysteine through the phenylalanine, the CDR3 covers 14 amino acids. CDR3 DNA is the only sequence kept; it has 42 bases, read in frame from the first base. The germline V gene (reference sequence) provides CDR1 SEHNR and CDR2 FQNEAQ. Participants in the prospective study were aged roughly 18 to 100 years, lived in more than 20 United States geographic areas, and enrolled through a virtual design. In the prospective study, participants were assigned to cohorts based on the clinical history participants reported in a screening survey and a study questionnaire. Recovered participants in ImmuneRACE Cohort 3 were defined by two consecutive negative NP/OP PCR tests, clearance by a healthcare professional, or resolution of symptoms. In the prospective study, mobile phlebotomists collected whole blood, serum and a nasopharyngeal or oropharyngeal swab from each participant. Participants in the prospective study had the option to provide additional blood draws and questionnaires over an approximately two-month period. Blood samples from the prospective study were shipped frozen or at room temperature prior to DNA extraction.

Details on this clone: Its antigen is unknown. Base quality data are lacking; no much larger clone is found one base away. The sample contains more than one DNA sequence encoding this CDR3.

The specimen was PBMCs or T cells enriched from blood (not recorded which). The origin of this receptor is a middle-aged woman who had recovered from COVID-19. The rearranged segments are TRBV7-9 and TRBJ2-7; 8 central nucleotides agree with TRBD2. The CDR3: CASSLSGSSYEQYF. The DNA sequence is as follows: TGTGCCAGCAGCTTAAGCGGGAGTTCCTACGAGCAGTACTTC.